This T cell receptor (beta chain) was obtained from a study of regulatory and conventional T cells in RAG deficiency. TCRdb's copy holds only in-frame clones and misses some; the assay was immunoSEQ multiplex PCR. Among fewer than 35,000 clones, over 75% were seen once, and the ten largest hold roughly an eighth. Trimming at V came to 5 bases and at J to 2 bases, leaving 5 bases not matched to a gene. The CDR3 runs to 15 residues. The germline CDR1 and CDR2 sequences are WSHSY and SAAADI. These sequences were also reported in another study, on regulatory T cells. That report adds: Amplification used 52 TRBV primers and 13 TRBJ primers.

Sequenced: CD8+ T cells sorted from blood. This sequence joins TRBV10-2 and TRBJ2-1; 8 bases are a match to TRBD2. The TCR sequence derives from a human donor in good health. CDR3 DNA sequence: TGCGCCAGCAGTTTCAGCGGGAGCCCCTACAATGAGCAGTTCTTC. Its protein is CASSFSGSPYNEQFF.